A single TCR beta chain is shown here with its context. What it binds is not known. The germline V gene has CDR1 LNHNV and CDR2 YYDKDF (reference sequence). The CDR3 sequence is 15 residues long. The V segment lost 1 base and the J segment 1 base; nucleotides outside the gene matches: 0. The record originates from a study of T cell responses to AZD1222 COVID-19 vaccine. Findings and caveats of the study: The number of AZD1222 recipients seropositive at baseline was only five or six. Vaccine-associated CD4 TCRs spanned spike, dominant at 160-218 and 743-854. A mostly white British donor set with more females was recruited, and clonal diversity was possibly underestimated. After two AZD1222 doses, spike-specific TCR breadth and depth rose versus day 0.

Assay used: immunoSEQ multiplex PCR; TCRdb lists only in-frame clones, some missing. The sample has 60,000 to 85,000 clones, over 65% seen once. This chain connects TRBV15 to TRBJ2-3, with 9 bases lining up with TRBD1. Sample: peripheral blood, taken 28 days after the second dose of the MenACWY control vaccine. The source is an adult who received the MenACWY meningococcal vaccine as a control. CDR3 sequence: CATSRGDRGTDTQYF. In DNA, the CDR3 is TGTGCCACCAGCAGAGGGGACAGGGGCACAGATACGCAGTATTTT.